The 2 T cell receptor beta chains below were found in one sample sequenced in a study of T cell responses to AZD1222 COVID-19 vaccine. Sequencing used immunoSEQ multiplex PCR; TCRdb keeps in-frame clones, though not all of them. Found here are approximately 190,000 clones, approximately 90% of them singletons; the top ten hold roughly 0.99%. The source material was peripheral blood, sampled on day 0 of AZD1222 vaccination. These receptors were obtained from an adult in good health.

The chain carries TRBV28 and TRBJ1-1; 11 bases agree with TRBD1. With 2 bases clipped from V and 4 bases from J, the junction kept 6 bases outside the gene matches. The CDR3 is 16 residues long. Germline CDR1 reads MDHEN; CDR2 reads SYDVKM. Here the CDR3 reads CASSLRTGGAGTEAFF. CDR3 bases: TGTGCCAGCAGTTTACGGACAGGGGGCGCAGGCACTGAAGCTTTCTTT.

About this clone itself: At one boundary the junction diverges from the germline segment, which might be a read error. The chain joins TRBV6-2 or TRBV6-3 to TRBJ2-2; 14 bases line up with TRBD2. Germline loops: CDR1 MNHEY, CDR2 SVGEGT. The CDR3 is 17 amino acids. DNA of the CDR3: TGTGCCAGCAGTAGGACTAGCGGGGGGACGAAAACCGGGGAGCTGTTTTTT. Translation gives CASSRTSGGTKTGELFF.